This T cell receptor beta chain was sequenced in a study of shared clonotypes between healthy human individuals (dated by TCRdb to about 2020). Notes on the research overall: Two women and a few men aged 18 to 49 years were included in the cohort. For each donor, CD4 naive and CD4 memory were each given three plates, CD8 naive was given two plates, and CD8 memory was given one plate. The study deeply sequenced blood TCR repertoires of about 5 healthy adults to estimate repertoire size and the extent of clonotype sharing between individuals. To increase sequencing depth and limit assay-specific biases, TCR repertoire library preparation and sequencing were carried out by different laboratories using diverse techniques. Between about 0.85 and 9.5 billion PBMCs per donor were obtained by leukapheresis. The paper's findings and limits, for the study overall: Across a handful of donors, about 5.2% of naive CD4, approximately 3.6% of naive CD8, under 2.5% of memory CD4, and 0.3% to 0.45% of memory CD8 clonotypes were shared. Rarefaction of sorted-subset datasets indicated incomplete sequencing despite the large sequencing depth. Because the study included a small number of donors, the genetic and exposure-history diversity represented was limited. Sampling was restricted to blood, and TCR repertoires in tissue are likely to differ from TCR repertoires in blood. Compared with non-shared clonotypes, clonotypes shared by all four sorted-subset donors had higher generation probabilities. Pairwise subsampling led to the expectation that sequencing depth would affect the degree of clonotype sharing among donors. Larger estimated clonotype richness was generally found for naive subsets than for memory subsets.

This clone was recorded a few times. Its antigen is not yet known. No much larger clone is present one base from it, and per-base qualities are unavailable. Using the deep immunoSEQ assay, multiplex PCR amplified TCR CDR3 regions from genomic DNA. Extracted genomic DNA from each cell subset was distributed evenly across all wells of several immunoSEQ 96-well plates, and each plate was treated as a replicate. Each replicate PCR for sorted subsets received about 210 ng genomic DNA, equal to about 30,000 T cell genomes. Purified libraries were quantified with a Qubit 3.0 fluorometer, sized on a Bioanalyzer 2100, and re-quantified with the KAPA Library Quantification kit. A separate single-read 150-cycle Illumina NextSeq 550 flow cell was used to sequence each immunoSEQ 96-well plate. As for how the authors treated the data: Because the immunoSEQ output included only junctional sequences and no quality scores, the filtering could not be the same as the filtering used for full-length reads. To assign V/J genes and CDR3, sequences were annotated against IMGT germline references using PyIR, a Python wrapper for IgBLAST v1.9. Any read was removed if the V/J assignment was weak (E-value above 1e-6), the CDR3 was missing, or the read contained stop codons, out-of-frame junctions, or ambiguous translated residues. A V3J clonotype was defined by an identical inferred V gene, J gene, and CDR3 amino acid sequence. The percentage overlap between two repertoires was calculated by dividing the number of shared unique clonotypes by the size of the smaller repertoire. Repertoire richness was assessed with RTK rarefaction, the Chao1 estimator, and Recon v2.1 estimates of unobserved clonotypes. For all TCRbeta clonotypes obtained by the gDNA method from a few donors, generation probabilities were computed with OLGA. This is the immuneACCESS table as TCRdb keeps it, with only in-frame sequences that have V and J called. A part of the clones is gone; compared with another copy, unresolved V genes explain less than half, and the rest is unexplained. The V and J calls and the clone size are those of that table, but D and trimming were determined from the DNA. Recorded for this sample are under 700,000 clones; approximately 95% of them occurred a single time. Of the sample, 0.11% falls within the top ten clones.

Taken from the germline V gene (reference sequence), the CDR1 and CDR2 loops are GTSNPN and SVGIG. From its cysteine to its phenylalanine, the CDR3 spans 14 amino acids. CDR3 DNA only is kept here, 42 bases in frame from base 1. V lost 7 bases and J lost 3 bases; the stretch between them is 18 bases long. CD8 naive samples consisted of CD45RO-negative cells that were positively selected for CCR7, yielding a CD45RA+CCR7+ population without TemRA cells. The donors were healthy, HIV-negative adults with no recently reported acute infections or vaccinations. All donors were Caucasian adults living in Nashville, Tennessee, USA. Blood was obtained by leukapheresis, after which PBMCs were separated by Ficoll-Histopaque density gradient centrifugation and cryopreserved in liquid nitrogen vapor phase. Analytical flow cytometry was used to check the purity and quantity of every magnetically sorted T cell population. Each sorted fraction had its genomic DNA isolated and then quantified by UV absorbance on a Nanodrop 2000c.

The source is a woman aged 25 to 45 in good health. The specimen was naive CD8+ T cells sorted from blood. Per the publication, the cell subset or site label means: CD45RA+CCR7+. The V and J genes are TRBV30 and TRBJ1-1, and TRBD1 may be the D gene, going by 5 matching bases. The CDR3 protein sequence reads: CASPGPSRDTEAFF. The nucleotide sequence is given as TGTGCCTCCCCGGGACCCTCAAGGGACACTGAAGCTTTCTTT.